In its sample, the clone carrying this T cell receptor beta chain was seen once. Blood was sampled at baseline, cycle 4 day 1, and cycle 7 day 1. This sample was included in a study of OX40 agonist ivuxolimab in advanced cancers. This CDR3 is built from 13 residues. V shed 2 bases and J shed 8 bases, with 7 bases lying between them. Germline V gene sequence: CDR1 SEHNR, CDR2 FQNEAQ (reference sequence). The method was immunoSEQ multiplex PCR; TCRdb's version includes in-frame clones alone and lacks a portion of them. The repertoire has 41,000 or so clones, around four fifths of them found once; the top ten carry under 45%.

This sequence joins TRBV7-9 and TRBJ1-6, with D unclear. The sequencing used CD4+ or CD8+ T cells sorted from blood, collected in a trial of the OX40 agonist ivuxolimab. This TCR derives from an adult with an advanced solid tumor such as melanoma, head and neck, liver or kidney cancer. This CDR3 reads CASSLSRDSPLHF. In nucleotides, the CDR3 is TGTGCCAGCAGCTTATCGAGAGATTCACCCCTCCACTTT.